Listed here are 2 T cell receptor beta chains from one sample, sequenced in a study of blood T cell repertoires in COVID-19. The protocol was immunoSEQ multiplex PCR, while the TCRdb copy is restricted to in-frame clones and leaves out a portion. The sample carries more than 15,000 clones, less than 95% recorded once. Sequenced sample: peripheral blood. These receptors were obtained from a human donor in a cohort sampled during active COVID-19.

V is TRBV7-2 and J is TRBJ2-2; 12 bases are a match to TRBD2. CDR3 length equals 16 residues. V lost 1 base and J lost 5; bases outside the gene matches: 2. From germline, CDR1 is SGHTA and CDR2 FQGNSA. The CDR3 coding sequence is TGTGCCAGCAGCTTAGTTGGACTAGCGGGGACCGGGGAGCTGTTTTTT. It encodes CASSLVGLAGTGELFF.

The rearrangement joins TRBV5-4 to TRBJ1-6; D might be TRBD1 (6 bases). V was trimmed by 0 bases and J by 7 bases, leaving 11 bases between them. The CDR3 is made up of 15 amino acids. Germline values: CDR1 SGHNT, CDR2 YYREEE (reference sequence). CDR3 sequence (DNA): TGTGCCAGCAGCTTGGAGCAGGGGTTAAATTCACCCCTCCACTTT. It translates to CASSLEQGLNSPLHF.